The present entry profiles one T cell receptor (beta chain) with its context. Time point: newly diagnosed GD, antithyroid drugs for less than 3 months. RNA isolated from PBMCs was used to make the TCR library. From an endocrinology department in Xi'an, China, came the patients. The data were obtained in a study of regulatory T cells in long-lasting Graves disease. In building TCR beta libraries, iRepertoire HTBI primers were used together with Arm-PCR of CDR3 regions. TCRdb fed the multiplex PCR reads into MiXCR, producing one record per CDR3 protein. The sample carries fewer than 500,000 distinct CDR3 sequences, 15% to 20% recorded once. CDR3 length: 15 amino acids. Germline CDR1 is DFQATT and CDR2 is SNEGSKA (reference sequence). Trimming removed 5 bases from V and 3 bases from J; junction bases left unmatched: 11. The same data also went into a second study, on T cells in Graves' hyperthyroidism and ophthalmopathy.

Specimen: peripheral blood mononuclear cells (PBMCs), collected at new diagnosis, from a patient treated with antithyroid drugs. The V and J genes are TRBV20-1 and TRBJ2-3; TRBD2 matches 7 bases. The sequence derives from a man in his forties or fifties with Graves disease. CDR3 region: CSAQSGLSGTDTQYF. The CDR3 bases are TGCAGTGCTCAGTCCGGTCTTAGCGGGACAGATACGCAGTATTTT.